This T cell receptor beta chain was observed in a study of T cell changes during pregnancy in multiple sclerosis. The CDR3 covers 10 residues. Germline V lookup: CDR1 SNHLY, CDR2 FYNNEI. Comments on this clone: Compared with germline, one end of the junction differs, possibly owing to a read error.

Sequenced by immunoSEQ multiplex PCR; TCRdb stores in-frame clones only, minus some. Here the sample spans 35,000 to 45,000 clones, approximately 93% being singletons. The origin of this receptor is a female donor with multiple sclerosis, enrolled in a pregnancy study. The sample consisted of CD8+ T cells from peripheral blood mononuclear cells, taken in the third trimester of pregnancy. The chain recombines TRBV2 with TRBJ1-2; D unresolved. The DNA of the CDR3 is TGTGCCAGCAGTGACTACGGCTACACCTTC. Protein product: CASSDYGYTF.